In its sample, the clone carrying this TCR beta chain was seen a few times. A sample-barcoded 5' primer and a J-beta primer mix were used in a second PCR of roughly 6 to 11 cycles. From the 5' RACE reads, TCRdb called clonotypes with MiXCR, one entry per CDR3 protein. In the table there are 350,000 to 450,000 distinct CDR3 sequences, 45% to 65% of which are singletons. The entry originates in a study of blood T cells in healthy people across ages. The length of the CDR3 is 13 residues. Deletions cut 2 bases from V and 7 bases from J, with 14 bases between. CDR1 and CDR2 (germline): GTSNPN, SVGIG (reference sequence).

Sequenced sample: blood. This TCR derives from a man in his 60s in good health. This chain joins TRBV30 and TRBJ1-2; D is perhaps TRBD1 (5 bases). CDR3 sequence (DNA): TGTGCCTGGAGTAGTAGCCAGGGCAGTGGCTACACCTTC. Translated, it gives CAWSSSQGSGYTF. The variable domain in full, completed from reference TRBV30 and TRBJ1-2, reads SQTIHQWPATLVQPVGSPLSLECTVEGTSNPNLYWYRQAAGRGLQLLFYSVGIGQISSEVPQNLSASRPQDRQFILSSKKLLLSDSGFYLCAWSSSQGSGYTFGSGTRLTVV.